The clone carrying this T cell receptor (beta chain) has more than one count but fewer than ten. Its antigen is not known. This CDR3 region has 16 residues. From germline, CDR1 is SGHVT and CDR2 SQSDAQ. V gave up 0 bases and J gave up 3 bases; unmatched junction bases: 6. This specimen comes from a study of T-cell reconstitution after alpha-beta-depleted transplantation in children. Points from the study as a whole: The study reportedly traced alpha-beta T cells about two months after transplant to several hundred expanded graft clones. T-cell numbers and diversity, one year after transplant, stemmed largely from T cells that were newly produced. Diversity of TCRbeta at day 60 was high in some patients, arising from surviving recipient T cells and thymic progenitors.

Unique molecular identifiers were incorporated during preparation of the TCRbeta library. In TCRdb, the PCR reads were re-called with MiXCR into one record per CDR3 protein. The profile covers roughly 100,000 distinct CDR3 sequences, with 4.5% to 7.5% appearing a single time and 6% to 7% taken by the ten largest. The sequence came from a female patient aged 2 to 10 who had a stem cell transplant for Fanconi anemia, so the T cells may come from the graft donor. This specimen consisted of PBMCs, mostly from graft donor cells, obtained 60 days after TCRalphabeta/CD19-depleted stem cell transplant. The chain links TRBV7-4 to TRBJ2-3, with TRBD2 matching over 7 bases. The CDR3 region is CASSLAGVGGTDTQYF. CDR3 DNA sequence: TGTGCCAGCAGCTTAGCGGGAGTGGGGGGGACAGATACGCAGTATTTT.